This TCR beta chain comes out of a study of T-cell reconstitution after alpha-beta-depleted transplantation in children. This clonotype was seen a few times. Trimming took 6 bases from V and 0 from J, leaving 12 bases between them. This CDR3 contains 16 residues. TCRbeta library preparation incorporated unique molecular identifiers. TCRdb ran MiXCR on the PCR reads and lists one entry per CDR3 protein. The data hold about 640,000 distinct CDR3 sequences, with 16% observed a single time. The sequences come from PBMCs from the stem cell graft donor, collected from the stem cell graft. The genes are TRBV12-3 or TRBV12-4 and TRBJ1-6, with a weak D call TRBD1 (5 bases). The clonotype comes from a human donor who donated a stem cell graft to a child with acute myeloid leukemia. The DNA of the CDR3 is TGTGCCAGCAGGGCCAGGGTTGGCTCCTATAATTCACCCCTCCACTTT. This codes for CASRARVGSYNSPLHF.